This TCR beta chain was captured in a study of CXCR3-negative and CXCR3-positive naive CD8 T cells. For the study at large: Roughly 1.5 +/- 0.3 million TRB reads came from each library, giving around 130 million in total. The study, taken as a whole, reports: Cryopreserved cells partially lost CXCR3 expression, and fresh PBMCs were used in most assays. Naive cells, whether CXCR3-negative or CXCR3-positive, had similar TRBV-TRBJ usage, while memory cells differed.

Researchers sorted about 320,000 cells of each CD8+ T cell subset in triplicate. This CDR3 region has 13 residues. Per the germline V gene, CDR1 is MDHEN and CDR2 is SYDVKM. In preparing the TRB cDNA libraries, 5' RACE with UMI labels was used. TCRdb reprocessed the 5' RACE reads and reports one entry per CDR3 protein, with no DNA. This sample contains fewer than 55,000 distinct CDR3 sequences. As for this clonotype: Its antigen is currently unknown.

The chain joins TRBV28 to TRBJ2-3; as DNA is missing, the TRBD1 call by TCRdb cannot be tested. This receptor was taken from a human donor in good health. Some clones in this sample may be carry-over from other donors' samples. Material for sequencing was naive CXCR3- CD8+ T cells from blood. The subset here: CD45RO-CCR7+CD27+CD95- naive CD8+ T cells lacking CXCR3 (TNR3-). The CDR3 is CASRPPEATGQEF.